This TCR beta chain was identified in a study of T cell repertoires in aging, cancer and after chemotherapy. TCR beta rearrangements were amplified from peripheral blood genomic DNA. V lost 5 bases to trimming and J lost 3 bases; unmatched junction nucleotides: 9. The CDR3 has 16 amino acids. CDR1 and CDR2 (germline): LNHNV, YYDKDF (reference sequence). Rearranged V-D-J TRB sequences were amplified with a mixed TRB-A/B primer pool. TCRdb used MiXCR to reprocess the multiplex PCR reads, holding one entry per CDR3 protein. The data show nearly 11,000 distinct CDR3 sequences, just under 30% seen once. The table lists this clonotype with a few counts.

The sequence came from a human donor in good health. The rearrangement uses TRBV15 and TRBJ1-5; 8 bases agree with TRBD1. Sample: blood. In DNA form, the CDR3 reads TGTGCCACCAGCGGGGGGGACAGGACTTACAATCAGCCCCAGCATTTT. It is translated as CATSGGDRTYNQPQHF.